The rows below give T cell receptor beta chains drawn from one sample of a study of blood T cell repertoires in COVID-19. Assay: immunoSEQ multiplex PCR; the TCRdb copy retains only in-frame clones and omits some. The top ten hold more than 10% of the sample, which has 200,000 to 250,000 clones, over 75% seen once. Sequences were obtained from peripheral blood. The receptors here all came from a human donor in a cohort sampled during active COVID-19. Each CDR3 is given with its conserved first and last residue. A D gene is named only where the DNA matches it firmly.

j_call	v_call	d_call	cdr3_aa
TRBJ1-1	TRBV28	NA	CASKLLNTEAFF
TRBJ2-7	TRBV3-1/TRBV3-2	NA	CASSQGTVMNEQYF
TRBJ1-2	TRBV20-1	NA	CSASRGSSTNYGYTF
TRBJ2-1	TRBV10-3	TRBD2	CAIRSSGRDVNEQFF
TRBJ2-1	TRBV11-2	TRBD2	CASSASIAGGYNEQFF
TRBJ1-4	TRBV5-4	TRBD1	CASSLTGVTNEKLFF
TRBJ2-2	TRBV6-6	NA	CASSYVGANTGELFF
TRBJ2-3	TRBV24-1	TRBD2	CATSDAPGGTDTQYF
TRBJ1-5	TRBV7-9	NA	CASSRGGSHQPQHF
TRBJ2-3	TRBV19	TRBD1	CATQDRGGGSDTQYF
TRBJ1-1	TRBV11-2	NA	CASSPLSFLNTEAFF
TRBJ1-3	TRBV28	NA	CASSLGDNTGNTIYF
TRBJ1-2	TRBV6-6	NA	CATDPGPRRGYGYTF
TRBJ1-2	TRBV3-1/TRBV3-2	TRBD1	CASSPLRQGAGYTF
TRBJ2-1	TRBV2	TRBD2	CASSASGRGEQFF
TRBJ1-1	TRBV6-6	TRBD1	CASRTTGDTEAFF
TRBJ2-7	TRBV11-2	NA	CASSLAPGTPTVEQYF
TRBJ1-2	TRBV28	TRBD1	CASSGDRGRIGYGYTF
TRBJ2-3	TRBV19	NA	CASSTTFSGVVTDTQYF
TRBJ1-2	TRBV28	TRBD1	CASKSGTGIYGYTF
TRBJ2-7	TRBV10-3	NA	CAIRGQNYEQYF
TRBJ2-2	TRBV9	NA	CASSVAPGMGTGELFF
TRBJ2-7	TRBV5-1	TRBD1	CASSPTSTGTNEQYF
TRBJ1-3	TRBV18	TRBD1	CASSRDRDGNTIYF
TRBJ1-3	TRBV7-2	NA	CASSPSGGTIYF
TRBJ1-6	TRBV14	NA	CASSPPGTLNSPLHF
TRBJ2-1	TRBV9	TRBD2	CASSVSLAGGFNEQFF
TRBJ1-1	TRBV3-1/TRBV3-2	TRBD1	CASSQGDRANTEAFF
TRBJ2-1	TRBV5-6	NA	CASSLERTYYNEQFF
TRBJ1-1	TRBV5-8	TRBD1	CASSSGQGGSEAFF
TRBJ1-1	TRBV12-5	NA	CASGLGQTHNTEAFF
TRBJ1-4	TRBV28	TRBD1	CASNRDRVSTNEKLFF
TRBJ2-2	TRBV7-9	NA	CASSPSGTGELFF
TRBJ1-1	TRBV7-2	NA	CASSSPRRDSNTEAFF
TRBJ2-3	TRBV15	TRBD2	CATSRAGGEDTQYF
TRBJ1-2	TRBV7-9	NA	CASSQWQGGNYGYTF
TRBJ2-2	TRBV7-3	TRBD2	CASSFRGGSTGELFF
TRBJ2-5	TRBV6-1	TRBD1	CASSDDRGLQGTQYF
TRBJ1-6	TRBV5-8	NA	CASSRGVGSPLHF
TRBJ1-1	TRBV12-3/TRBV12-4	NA	CASSIRENTEAFF
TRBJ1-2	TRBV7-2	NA	CASNPHRGINYGYTF